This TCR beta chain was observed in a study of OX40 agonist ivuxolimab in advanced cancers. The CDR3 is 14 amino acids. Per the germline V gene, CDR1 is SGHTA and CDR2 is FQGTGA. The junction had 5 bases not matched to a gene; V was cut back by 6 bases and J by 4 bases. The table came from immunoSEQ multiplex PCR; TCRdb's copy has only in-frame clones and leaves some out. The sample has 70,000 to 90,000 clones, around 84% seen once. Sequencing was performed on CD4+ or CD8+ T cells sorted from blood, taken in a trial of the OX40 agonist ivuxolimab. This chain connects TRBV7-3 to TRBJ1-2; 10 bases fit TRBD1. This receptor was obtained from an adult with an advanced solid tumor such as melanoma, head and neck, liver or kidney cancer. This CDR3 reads CASSLTGGGYGYTF. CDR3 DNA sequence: TGTGCCAGCAGTCTGACAGGGGGCGGCTATGGCTACACCTTC.